This record looks at one T cell receptor (beta chain) sequence and its context. Its antigen is not identified. The germline gives CDR1 SGHRS, CDR2 YFSETQ. The CDR3 consists of 14 residues. V was clipped by 3 bases and J by 9 bases, with 18 bases between them. These data belong to a study of blood T cells in healthy people across ages. Study-wide findings and caveats: Naive T cell percentage showed a strong correlation with the diversity of TCR beta. Across the age range, TCR beta diversity per million T cells fell in a roughly linear way. The donors' CMV status was not determined, possibly confounding changes in expanded clonotypes.

A second roughly 6 to 12 cycle PCR used barcoded and J-beta primers. TCRdb itself ran the 5' RACE reads through MiXCR, one entry per CDR3 protein. The sample lists around 1,800,000 distinct CDR3 sequences, roughly two fifths occurring once. The chain links TRBV5-1 to TRBJ1-2, with a tentative D call TRBD1 (5 bases). Sequenced: blood. This TCR derives from a human donor in good health. In nucleotides, the CDR3 is TGCGCCAGCAGCTGGGGCAATGACAGATACAGCTACACCTTC. It encodes CASSWGNDRYSYTF.